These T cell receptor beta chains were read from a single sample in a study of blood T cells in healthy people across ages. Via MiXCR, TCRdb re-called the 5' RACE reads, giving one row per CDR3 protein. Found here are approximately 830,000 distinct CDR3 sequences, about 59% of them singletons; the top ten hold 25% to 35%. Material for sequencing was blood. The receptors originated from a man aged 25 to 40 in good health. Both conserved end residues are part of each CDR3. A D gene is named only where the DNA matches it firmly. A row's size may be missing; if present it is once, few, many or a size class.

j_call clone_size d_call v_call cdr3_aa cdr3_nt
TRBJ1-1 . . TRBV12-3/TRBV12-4 CASSIAGRVSTEAFF TGTGCCAGCAGTATCGCGGGAAGGGTGTCCACTGAAGCTTTCTTT
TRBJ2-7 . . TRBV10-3 CAISETDYEQYF TGTGCCATCAGTGAGACGGACTACGAGCAGTACTTC
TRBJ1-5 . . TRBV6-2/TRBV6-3 CASSTAGNQPQHF TGTGCCAGCAGTACTGCAGGGAATCAGCCCCAGCATTTT
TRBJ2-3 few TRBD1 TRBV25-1 CASSIGTGDAIDTQYF TGTGCCAGCAGTATAGGGACAGGGGACGCAATAGATACGCAGTATTTT
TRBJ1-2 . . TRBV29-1 CSVERGEWNYGYTF TGCAGCGTTGAACGGGGGGAATGGAACTATGGCTACACCTTC
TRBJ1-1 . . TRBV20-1 CSGRGADSDTEAFF TGCAGTGGGAGGGGGGCAGACAGTGACACTGAAGCTTTCTTT
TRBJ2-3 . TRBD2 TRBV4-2 CASSQTGLAGEKGTQYF TGTGCCAGCAGCCAAACCGGACTAGCGGGGGAAAAAGGTACGCAGTATTTT
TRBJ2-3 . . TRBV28 CASSLWGRGPTDTQYF TGTGCCAGCAGTTTATGGGGCCGGGGGCCCACAGATACGCAGTATTTT
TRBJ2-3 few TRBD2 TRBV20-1 CSAQSAYTAGPTDTQYF TGCAGTGCTCAATCCGCCTACACAGCGGGGCCCACAGATACGCAGTATTTT
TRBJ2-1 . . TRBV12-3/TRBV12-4 CASSIALSSYNEQFF TGTGCCAGCAGTATAGCGTTGAGCTCCTACAATGAGCAGTTCTTC
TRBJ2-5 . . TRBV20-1 CSAPRGGAETQYF TGCAGTGCCCCCCGTGGGGGGGCAGAGACCCAGTACTTC
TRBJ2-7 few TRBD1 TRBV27 CASGRTGEDEQYF TGTGCCAGCGGGAGGACAGGGGAGGACGAGCAGTACTTC
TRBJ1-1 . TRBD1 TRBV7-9 CASSLETGGKNTEAFF TGTGCCAGCAGCCTGGAGACAGGGGGCAAGAACACTGAAGCTTTCTTT
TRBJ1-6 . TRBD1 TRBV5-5 CASSPTTGEGSPLHF TGTGCCAGCAGCCCAACAACAGGGGAGGGTTCACCCCTCCACTTT
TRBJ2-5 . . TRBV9 CASSVAETAGQETQYF TGTGCCAGCAGCGTAGCTGAGACAGCAGGTCAAGAGACCCAGTACTTC
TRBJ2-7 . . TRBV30 CAWSASFYEQYF TGTGCCTGGAGTGCAAGCTTCTACGAGCAGTACTTC
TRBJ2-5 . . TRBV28 CASSWANTQETQYF TGTGCCAGCAGTTGGGCTAACACCCAAGAGACCCAGTACTTC
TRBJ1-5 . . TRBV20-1 CSARSPRLNQPQHF TGCAGTGCTAGAAGCCCCCGGCTCAATCAGCCCCAGCATTTT
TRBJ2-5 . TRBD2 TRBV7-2 CASSPRLAGGPQETQYF TGTGCCAGCAGCCCCCGCCTAGCGGGGGGTCCACAAGAGACCCAGTACTTC
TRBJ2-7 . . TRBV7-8 CASSSPDLSGIVGDEQYF TGTGCCAGCAGCTCCCCAGACCTATCTGGTATCGTTGGAGACGAGCAGTACTTC
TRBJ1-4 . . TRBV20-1 CSARDPGRATNEKLFF TGCAGTGCTAGAGATCCGGGGAGGGCAACTAATGAAAAACTGTTTTTT
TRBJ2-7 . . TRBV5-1 CASSLVRTETYEQYF TGCGCCAGCAGCTTGGTGAGGACGGAGACCTACGAGCAGTACTTC
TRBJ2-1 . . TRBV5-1 CASSPRRDNEQFF TGCGCCAGCAGCCCCCGGAGGGACAATGAGCAGTTCTTC
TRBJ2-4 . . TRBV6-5 CASSYAAAKNIQYF TGTGCCAGCAGTTACGCTGCCGCCAAAAACATTCAGTACTTC
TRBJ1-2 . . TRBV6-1 CASSEGLLYGYTF TGTGCCAGCAGTGAAGGCCTATTATATGGCTACACCTTC
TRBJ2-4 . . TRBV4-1 CASSQDLTVLAKNIQYF TGCGCCAGCAGCCAAGATTTGACAGTACTAGCCAAAAACATTCAGTACTTC
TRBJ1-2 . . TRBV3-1 CASSQDPSGAGYTF TGTGCCAGCAGCCAAGACCCCTCTGGGGCTGGCTACACCTTC
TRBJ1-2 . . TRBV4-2 CASSQGVYKIRDNYGYTF TGTGCCAGCAGCCAAGGGGTATATAAGATTCGGGATAACTATGGCTACACCTTC
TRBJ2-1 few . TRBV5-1 CASSPLGKSSYNEQFF TGCGCCAGCAGCCCCCTGGGCAAGAGCTCCTACAATGAGCAGTTCTTC
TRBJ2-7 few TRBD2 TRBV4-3 CASSQDRLAGIEQYF TGCGCCAGCAGCCAAGATAGGCTAGCGGGCATCGAGCAGTACTTC
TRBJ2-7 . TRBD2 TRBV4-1 CASSQGPRGYEQYF TGCGCCAGCAGCCAAGGGCCGCGGGGGTACGAGCAGTACTTC
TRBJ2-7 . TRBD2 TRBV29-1 CSVTLSGGSSYEQYF TGCAGCGTTACCCTTAGCGGGGGATCTTCCTACGAGCAGTACTTC
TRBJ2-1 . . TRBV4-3 CASSHNLGGSYNEQFF TGCGCCAGCAGCCACAACCTAGGGGGCTCCTACAATGAGCAGTTCTTC
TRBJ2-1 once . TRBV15 CATSRVGESYNEQFF TGTGCCACCAGCAGAGTGGGTGAATCCTACAATGAGCAGTTCTTC
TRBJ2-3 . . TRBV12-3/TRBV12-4 CASSATERADTQYF TGTGCCAGCAGCGCGACAGAGAGAGCAGATACGCAGTATTTT
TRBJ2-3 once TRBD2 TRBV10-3 CAIRLDGTSGPSTDTQYF TGTGCCATCAGGTTGGACGGGACTAGCGGCCCTAGCACAGATACGCAGTATTTT
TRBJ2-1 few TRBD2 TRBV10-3 CAISEPPPSGGNNEQFF TGTGCCATCAGTGAGCCTCCTCCTAGCGGGGGGAACAATGAGCAGTTCTTC
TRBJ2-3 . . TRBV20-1 CSAGEEVADTQYF TGCAGTGCGGGAGAGGAGGTGGCAGATACGCAGTATTTT
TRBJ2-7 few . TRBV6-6 CASSYSSQGPPYEQYF TGTGCCAGCAGTTACTCCTCGCAGGGACCTCCCTACGAGCAGTACTTC
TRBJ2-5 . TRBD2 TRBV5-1 CASSSGLAAPETQYF TGCGCCAGCAGCTCGGGACTAGCGGCTCCCGAGACCCAGTACTTC
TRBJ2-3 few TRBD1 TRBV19 CASRQGHTDTQYF TGTGCCAGTCGACAGGGCCACACAGATACGCAGTATTTT
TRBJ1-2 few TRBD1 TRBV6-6 CASSSPDREDYGYTF TGTGCCAGCAGTTCCCCGGACAGGGAGGACTATGGCTATACCTTC
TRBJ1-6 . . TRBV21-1 CASSIRRPADSPLHF TGTGCCAGCAGCATCCGGCGGCCTGCGGATTCACCCCTCCACTTT
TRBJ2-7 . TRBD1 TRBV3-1 CASSQPDRTYEQYF TGTGCCAGCAGCCAGCCGGACAGGACCTACGAGCAGTACTTC
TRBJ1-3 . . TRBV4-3 CASSQDPTAGNTIYF TGCGCCAGCAGCCAAGATCCCACAGCTGGAAACACCATATATTTT
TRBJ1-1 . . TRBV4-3 CASSQGRGFNTEAFF TGCGCCAGCAGCCAAGGACGGGGGTTTAACACTGAAGCTTTCTTT
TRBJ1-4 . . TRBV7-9 CACSLGGLRGEKLFF TGTGCCTGCAGCTTAGGAGGACTTAGGGGTGAAAAACTGTTTTTT
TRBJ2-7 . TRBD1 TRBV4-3 CASSQTGGSEQYF TGCGCCAGCAGCCAGACAGGGGGGTCCGAGCAGTACTTC
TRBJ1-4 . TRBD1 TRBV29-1 CSVPGTAEKLFF TGCAGCGTTCCGGGGACAGCAGAAAAACTGTTTTTT